One sample yielded the 28 T cell receptor beta chains listed below, sequenced in a study of shared clonotypes between healthy human individuals. Generated by immunoSEQ multiplex PCR, the TCRdb table keeps only in-frame clones and is missing some. Here the sample spans more than 2,000,000 clones, 90% to 95% being singletons. The specimen was naive CD4+ T cells from PBMCs. Stated subset: CD45RA+ positively selected. These receptors all come from a man aged 18 to 29 in good health. Some clones in this sample may be carry-over from other donors' samples.

The chain couples TRBV2 to TRBJ1-4; possibly TRBD1 for D (5 bases). V lost 8 bases and J lost 5, with 9 bases in between. This CDR3 is built from 12 residues. Germline V lookup: CDR1 SNHLY, CDR2 FYNNEI. This chain's CDR3 is CASGTANEKLFF. Written as DNA, the CDR3 is TGTGCCAGCGGGACGGCGAATGAAAAACTGTTTTTT.

V usage is TRBV28 and J usage is TRBJ2-1; 7 bases agree with TRBD2. Germline V gene data show CDR1 as MDHEN and CDR2 as SYDVKM. The CDR3 runs 16 residues. Unmatched junction bases numbered 11, after V lost 2 bases and J lost 7 bases. The CDR3: CASSLGVGGPWNEQFF. For the CDR3, the DNA is TGTGCCAGCAGTTTAGGGGTGGGAGGGCCGTGGAATGAGCAGTTCTTC.

The chain joins TRBV18 to TRBJ2-2; D is unresolved. CDR3 size: 15 residues. Germline-derived CDR1 and CDR2 are KGHSH and LQKENI. The V gene lost 2 bases and the J gene lost 4 bases, with 11 bases spanning the gap. The chain's CDR3 is CASSPRAPGTGELFF. CDR3 nucleotide sequence: TGTGCCAGCTCACCAAGGGCTCCGGGCACCGGGGAGCTGTTTTTT.

This sequence joins TRBV7-3 and TRBJ2-3, with D possibly TRBD2 on 5 matching bases. V lost 4 bases and J lost 3, with 14 bases in between. Germline loops: CDR1 SGHTA, CDR2 FQGTGA. This CDR3 has 15 amino acids. CDR3 nucleotides: TGTGCCAGCAGCTCCTTTAGTGGGGAGACAGATACGCAGTATTTT. Its protein is CASSSFSGETDTQYF. Variable domain in full (rest from reference TRBV7-3 and TRBJ2-3): GAGVSQTPSNKVTEKGKYVELRCDPISGHTALYWYRQSLGQGPEFLIYFQGTGAADDSGLPNDRFFAVRPEGSVSTLKIQRTERGDSAVYLCASSSFSGETDTQYFGPGTRLTVL.

The chain links TRBV5-6 to TRBJ1-1; 7 nucleotides align to TRBD1. This CDR3 is 13 amino acids long. The germline V gene encodes CDR1 SGHDT and CDR2 YYEEEE. Germline trimming cut 2 bases from V and 4 bases from J; bases unmatched to any gene: 2. CDR3 DNA sequence: TGTGCCAGCAGCTTCAGGGGGAGCACTGAAGCTTTCTTT. Translation: CASSFRGSTEAFF. Supplemented by reference TRBV5-6 and TRBJ1-1, the full variable domain reads DAGVTQSPTHLIKTRGQQVTLRCSPKSGHDTVSWYQQALGQGPQFIFQYYEEEERQRGNFPDRFSGHQFPNYSSELNVNALLLGDSALYLCASSFRGSTEAFFGQGTRLTVV.

As to this clone: Within the sample, other DNA sequences also encode this same CDR3. The CDR3 coding sequence is TGTGCCAGCAGTCTCGGACAGGGCAGCTACGAGCAGTACTTC. As protein: CASSLGQGSYEQYF. V gene TRBV28 combines with J gene TRBJ2-7; TRBD1 matches at 8 bases. CDR3 length: 14 amino acids. Germline V lookup: CDR1 MDHEN, CDR2 SYDVKM. Trimming at V came to 5 bases and at J to 3 bases, leaving 6 bases not matched to a gene.

The J gene is TRBJ1-2, the V gene TRBV6-6; D not certain. CDR3 size: 15 residues. Trimming stripped 5 bases from V and 5 bases from J, with 18 bases between. Germline V gene data show CDR1 as MNHNY and CDR2 as SVGAGI (reference sequence). The CDR3 DNA is TGTGCCAGCAGTGAGGACGGATACCCTTCTTATGGCTACACCTTC. Translated, it gives CASSEDGYPSYGYTF.

The genes are TRBV11-1 and TRBJ2-1; D ambiguous. The V gene lost 5 bases and the J gene lost 4 bases, with 12 bases spanning the gap. CDR3 size: 14 residues. From germline, CDR1 is SGHAT and CDR2 FQDESV (reference sequence). The CDR3 is CASSPDQAYNEQFF. CDR3 nucleotide sequence: TGTGCCAGCAGCCCGGACCAGGCTTACAATGAGCAGTTCTTC.

The chain joins TRBV30 to TRBJ1-6; D gene uncertain. Per the germline V gene, CDR1 is GTSNPN and CDR2 is SVGIG (reference sequence). The CDR3 is made up of 13 amino acids. The V and J ends lost 1 base and 7 bases respectively, with 8 bases between them. In DNA, the CDR3 is TGTGCCTGGAGTGCCCAACAGAATTCACCCCTCCACTTT. It specifies CAWSAQQNSPLHF.

V gene TRBV28 combines with J gene TRBJ1-4; 11 nucleotides line up with TRBD1. V was pared by 7 bases and J by 6 bases, with 4 bases of the junction left unmatched. Germline V gives CDR1 MDHEN, CDR2 SYDVKM. The length of the CDR3 is 14 residues. This CDR3 reads CASIRTGGDEKLFF. In nucleotides, the CDR3 is TGTGCCAGCATTCGGACAGGGGGCGATGAAAAACTGTTTTTT.

The V gene is TRBV18, the J gene TRBJ1-2; D is ambiguous. This CDR3 has 14 residues. Germline assignment: CDR1 KGHSH and CDR2 LQKENI. V was shortened by 1 base and J by 4 bases, with 10 bases between the two germline ends. In DNA, the CDR3 is TGTGCCAGCTCACCACAGGACTCGCTCTATGGCTACACCTTC. It is translated as CASSPQDSLYGYTF. The full variable domain, rest sourced from reference TRBV18 and TRBJ1-2, is NAGVMQNPRHLVRRRGQEARLRCSPMKGHSHVYWYRQLPEEGLKFMVYLQKENIIDESGMPKERFSAEFPKEGPSILRIQQVVRGDSAAYFCASSPQDSLYGYTFGSGTRLTVV.

As regards this clone: Germline is not matched at one junction end, which may reflect a read error. The J gene is TRBJ2-1, the V gene TRBV4-1; D gene unclear. Per the germline V gene, CDR1 is MGHRA and CDR2 is YSYEKL. The CDR3 spans 11 residues. The CDR3 reads CASSHFSPPVF. CDR3 sequence (DNA): TGCGCCAGCAGCCATTTTAGCCCGCCGGTCTTC.

The chain employs TRBV2 and TRBJ1-4; D is uncertain. V lost 1 base and J 5 bases, leaving 8 bases between the germline ends. Germline loops: CDR1 SNHLY, CDR2 FYNNEI. This CDR3 spans 14 amino acids. The CDR3 nucleotides read TGTGCCAGCAGTGAAGGAGAGATGAATGAAAAACTGTTTTTT. Translating gives CASSEGEMNEKLFF. The entire variable domain, with the rest obtained from reference TRBV2 and TRBJ1-4, is as follows: EPEVTQTPSHQVTQMGQEVILRCVPISNHLYFYWYRQILGQKVEFLVSFYNNEISEKSEIFDDQFSVERPDGSNFTLKIRSTKLEDSAMYFCASSEGEMNEKLFFGSGTQLSVL.

This chain joins TRBV18 and TRBJ2-3; D unclear. Per germline, CDR1 KGHSH and CDR2 LQKENI. The CDR3 contains 16 residues. Trimming removed 5 bases from V and 8 bases from J, with 23 bases in between. This CDR3 is CASSASRAVMVLTQYF. For the CDR3, the DNA is TGTGCCAGCTCAGCCTCCAGAGCCGTCATGGTTCTTACGCAGTATTTT.

The chain employs TRBV6-6 and TRBJ1-3, with D hard to call. Germline CDR1 MNHNY, CDR2 SVGAGI (reference sequence). The CDR3 is made up of 15 amino acids. Trimming shortened V by 5 bases and J by 4 bases, and 15 bases separated the two germline ends. The CDR3 DNA sequence: TGTGCCAGCAGTCCTACGGCCCGGGGAGGAAACACCATATATTTT. Translating gives CASSPTARGGNTIYF.

The V and J genes are TRBV5-6 and TRBJ1-3, with 10 bases fitting TRBD1. The CDR3 spans 16 residues. Germline lookup yields CDR1 SGHDT and CDR2 YYEEEE. V trimming: 4 bases; J trimming: 6 bases; junction bases outside the gene matches: 10. In DNA, the CDR3 is TGTGCCAGCAGCCGCCTGAGGACAGGGGGTGCAAACACCATATATTTT. Protein sequence: CASSRLRTGGANTIYF. Looking up the rest from reference TRBV5-6 and TRBJ1-3 gives the full variable domain: DAGVTQSPTHLIKTRGQQVTLRCSPKSGHDTVSWYQQALGQGPQFIFQYYEEEERQRGNFPDRFSGHQFPNYSSELNVNALLLGDSALYLCASSRLRTGGANTIYFGEGSWLTVV.

The chain combines TRBV7-2 with TRBJ1-5; TRBD1 is a possible D gene (6 bases). Trimming left V 7 bases short and J 4 bases short, with 17 bases between. Germline-derived CDR1 and CDR2 are SGHTA and FQGNSA. CDR3 size: 15 residues. The CDR3 coding sequence is TGTGCCAGCACCATACAGGGAATTGGAAATCAGCCCCAGCATTTT. Its translation: CASTIQGIGNQPQHF.

This chain connects TRBV14 to TRBJ1-1; 7 bases agree with TRBD1. This CDR3 region has 15 residues. The germline CDR1 and CDR2 sequences are SGHDN and FVKESK. V lost 3 bases to trimming and J lost 4 bases; unmatched junction nucleotides: 8. The CDR3 is CASSHLQGSGTEAFF. Here the CDR3 DNA reads TGTGCCAGCAGCCATTTACAGGGGTCGGGCACTGAAGCTTTCTTT.

The chain couples TRBV19 to TRBJ2-3; D not certain. CDR1 is LNHDA and CDR2 is SQIVND in the germline V gene (reference sequence). This CDR3 is 14 amino acids long. The V and J ends lost 2 bases and 3 bases respectively, with 9 bases between them. The CDR3 DNA follows: TGTGCCAGTAGTATATTTCTTTCGACAGATACGCAGTATTTT. Translating it yields CASSIFLSTDTQYF.

The chain recombines TRBV2 with TRBJ2-5, with D hard to call. CDR1 and CDR2 from the germline V gene are SNHLY and FYNNEI. This CDR3 spans 15 amino acids. Trimming removed 7 bases at V and 0 bases at J, with 15 bases between. This CDR3 reads CASTGKGTYQETQYF. DNA for the CDR3: TGTGCCAGCACCGGTAAAGGCACGTACCAAGAGACCCAGTACTTC.

The chain recombines TRBV2 with TRBJ2-2, with D perhaps matching TRBD2 (6 bases). CDR3 length: 13 residues. Germline V gene lookup returns CDR1 SNHLY and CDR2 FYNNEI. Trimming stripped 11 bases from V and 6 bases from J, with 16 bases between. The CDR3 protein is CARQEGKAGELFF. CDR3 sequence (DNA): TGTGCCCGTCAGGAGGGGAAGGCCGGGGAGCTGTTTTTT.

This rearrangement joins TRBV19 to TRBJ1-2; the match to TRBD1 covers 9 bases. Germline-derived CDR1 and CDR2 are LNHDA and SQIVND (reference sequence). The CDR3 runs 16 residues. V was clipped by 3 bases and J by 6 bases; unmatched bases: 11. The CDR3: CASSIPLLQGANGYTF. The CDR3 DNA follows: TGTGCCAGTAGTATTCCGCTCCTACAGGGGGCGAATGGCTACACCTTC.

In the case of this clone: Other DNA sequences from this sample encode an identical CDR3 as well. This chain uses TRBV18 with TRBJ2-7, with D unresolved. Deletions cut 1 base from V and 0 bases from J, with 7 bases between. The CDR3 contains 14 residues. From germline, CDR1 is KGHSH and CDR2 LQKENI. CDR3: CASSPRTDSYEQYF. The CDR3 DNA follows: TGTGCCAGCTCACCACGCACGGACTCCTACGAGCAGTACTTC. Using reference TRBV18 and TRBJ2-7 for the parts outside the CDR3, the full variable domain is NAGVMQNPRHLVRRRGQEARLRCSPMKGHSHVYWYRQLPEEGLKFMVYLQKENIIDESGMPKERFSAEFPKEGPSILRIQQVVRGDSAAYFCASSPRTDSYEQYFGPGTRLTVT.

CDR3 in DNA: TGTGCCAGCAGTCCCGGGACAGAAGAGACCCAGTACTTC. This sequence encodes CASSPGTEETQYF. The chain joins TRBV5-5 to TRBJ2-5; 7 bases are a match to TRBD1. The length of the CDR3 is 13 residues. With 5 bases clipped from V and 3 bases from J, the junction kept 4 bases outside the gene matches. CDR1 and CDR2 (germline): SGHKS, YYEKEE (reference sequence).

This clone was seen a single time. The chain links TRBV5-8 to TRBJ1-2, with D possibly matching TRBD1 (6 bases). The CDR3 loop spans 14 amino acids. Trimming removed 4 bases from V and 3 bases from J, with 13 bases in between. Germline V CDR1 and CDR2: SGHTS, YDEGEE. The DNA of the CDR3 is TGTGCCAGCAGCCTTACTCAGGGGCACTATGGCTACACCTTC. Its protein is CASSLTQGHYGYTF.

The chain links TRBV18 to TRBJ1-1; 8 positions agree with TRBD1. Germline V CDR1 and CDR2: KGHSH, LQKENI. The V segment lost 5 bases and the J segment 5 bases; nucleotides outside the gene matches: 10. This CDR3 spans 15 amino acids. CDR3 protein: CASSETTGGMTEAFF. CDR3 coding DNA: TGTGCCAGCTCAGAAACAACAGGGGGGATGACTGAAGCTTTCTTT.

The CDR3 sequence: CASSQNGWGLAGGPYEQYF. The CDR3 DNA sequence: TGTGCCAGCAGCCAGAATGGGTGGGGACTAGCGGGAGGGCCCTACGAGCAGTACTTC. The chain joins TRBV2 to TRBJ2-7; 16 nucleotides line up with TRBD2. The CDR3 length is 19 residues. Germline V gene data show CDR1 as SNHLY and CDR2 as FYNNEI. The trim removed 6 bases at V and 2 bases at J, leaving 13 bases unmatched.

The genes are TRBV5-1 and TRBJ1-5; tentatively, D is TRBD1 (6 bases). With 3 bases removed from V and 0 bases from J, the gap between germline ends came to 19 bases. This CDR3 is built from 18 residues. CDR1 SGHRS and CDR2 YFSETQ come from the germline V gene. The CDR3: CASSSDPQGSYSNQPQHF. CDR3 nucleotides: TGCGCCAGCAGCTCCGATCCACAGGGATCATATAGCAATCAGCCCCAGCATTTT.